A selection of T cell receptor beta chains follows, all from one sample in a study of beta chain features in type 1 diabetes. The assay was immunoSEQ multiplex PCR, and TCRdb's table has in-frame clones only and misses some. The table includes some 350,000 clones, approximately 13% detected once. The sequencing input was naive CD4+ T cells from blood. The receptors were sampled from a young woman with type 1 diabetes. CDR3s include the opening cysteine and the closing phenylalanine or tryptophan. The order of the fields is CDR3 length, clone size, D gene, J gene, V gene, CDR3 DNA, CDR3 protein. A D gene is named only where the DNA matches it firmly. The size entry is marked missing in some rows and otherwise reads once, few, many or a size class.

>14|NA|TRBD1|TRBJ1-2|TRBV18
TGTGCCAGCTCACCACCGGGACAGAACTATGGCTACACCTTC
CASSPPGQNYGYTF
>15|NA|TRBD1|TRBJ1-1|TRBV19
TGTGCCAGTAGTAGAGCGACAGGGGGCGTCACTGAAGCTTTCTTT
CASSRATGGVTEAFF
>14|NA|TRBD1|TRBJ2-3|TRBV5-1
TGCGCCAGCACCGGGACAGGGAACCCAGATACGCAGTATTTT
CASTGTGNPDTQYF
>18|NA|NA|TRBJ2-6|TRBV10-3
TGTGCCATCCAGGACCAGAGGGCGCCTCGCTCTGGGGCCAACGTCCTGACTTTC
CAIQDQRAPRSGANVLTF
>14|few|NA|TRBJ2-3|TRBV29-1
TGCAGCGTTGAGGTTCGAGGGCCGACAGATACGCAGTATTTT
CSVEVRGPTDTQYF
>14|few|NA|TRBJ2-5|TRBV7-2
TGTGCCAGCAGCTTAGGACTTCACCAAGAGACCCAGTACTTC
CASSLGLHQETQYF
>16|few|NA|TRBJ2-1|TRBV5-1
TGCGCCAGCAGCTTGAGAGGGGGTGTAGGGAACAATGAGCAGTTCTTC
CASSLRGGVGNNEQFF
>14|NA|NA|TRBJ1-5|TRBV18
TGTGCCAGCTCACCCCAGGAGGGCAATCAGCCCCAGCATTTT
CASSPQEGNQPQHF
>16|few|TRBD1|TRBJ1-2|TRBV5-1
TGCGCCAGCAGCTTGGAAGCGGGACAGGGTACCTATGGCTACACCTTC
CASSLEAGQGTYGYTF
>14|NA|NA|TRBJ2-7|TRBV5-1
TGCGCCAGCAGCGGTAGTCTAGCCTCCCTCGAGCAGTACTTC
CASSGSLASLEQYF
>13|few|NA|TRBJ2-7|TRBV7-3
TGTGCCAGCAGCCTTGGACTAGGGGGCGAGCAGTACTTC
CASSLGLGGEQYF
>15|NA|TRBD2|TRBJ2-1|TRBV6-6
TGTGCCAGCAGTTATGTCGCTAGCGGGAACAATGAGCAGTTCTTC
CASSYVASGNNEQFF
>19|few|TRBD2|TRBJ2-2|TRBV4-3
TGCGCCAGCAGCCAAGATAGGTCCCCCCTAGCGGGAGGGTACGGGGAGCTGTTTTTT
CASSQDRSPLAGGYGELFF
>13|NA|NA|TRBJ2-1|TRBV11-3
TGTGCCAGCAGCTTATTGGCGGAATCTGAGCAGTTCTTC
CASSLLAESEQFF
>14|NA|TRBD2|TRBJ2-5|TRBV16
TGTGCCAGCAGCCGGAAGCGGGGTGAGGGGACCCAGTACTTC
CASSRKRGEGTQYF
>14|NA|TRBD2|TRBJ2-1|TRBV19
TGTGCCAGTAGAGCTAGCGGGAGGTCTAATGAGCAGTTCTTC
CASRASGRSNEQFF
>14|NA|NA|TRBJ1-5|TRBV27
TGTGCCAGCAGTTTGCAGGGAACTGTTCAGCCCCAGCATTTT
CASSLQGTVQPQHF
>13|few|NA|TRBJ1-3|TRBV4-3
TGCGCCAGCAGCCAAGATTTCAGGCCACGGATATATTTT
CASSQDFRPRIYF
>11|NA|NA|TRBJ2-1|TRBV20-1
TGCAGTGCTAGCTTGCAGAATGAGCAGTTCTTC
CSASLQNEQFF
>14|NA|TRBD2|TRBJ2-1|TRBV28
TGTGCCAGCACTCTAGCGGGAGGGGGTAATGAGCAGTTCTTC
CASTLAGGGNEQFF
>16|NA|TRBD2|TRBJ2-1|TRBV15
TGTGCCACCAGCAGAGATAGACTAGCGGGACTCTCCCAGCAGTTCTTC
CATSRDRLAGLSQQFF
>17|NA|NA|TRBJ2-7|TRBV29-1
TGCAGCGTAGCGGTTACAGGGGGAGGCGGGAGGGCCTACGAGCAGTACTTC
CSVAVTGGGGRAYEQYF
>16|NA|TRBD2|TRBJ2-5|TRBV27
TGTGCCAGCAGTTCCCAGACTAGCGGGAGCCGTGAGACCCAGTACTTC
CASSSQTSGSRETQYF
>13|NA|NA|TRBJ1-3|TRBV30
TGTGCCTGGAACGAGATCTCGGGAAACACCATATATTTT
CAWNEISGNTIYF
>15|few|TRBD2|TRBJ2-7|TRBV4-2
TGTGCCAGCAGCCAAGGCGGGACTAGCGCCTACGAGCAGTACTTC
CASSQGGTSAYEQYF
>16|NA|TRBD2|TRBJ2-1|TRBV5-5
TGTGCCAGCAGACCTTGGGCTAGCGGAACTTACAATGAGCAGTTCTTC
CASRPWASGTYNEQFF
>15|few|TRBD2|TRBJ2-4|TRBV11-2
TGTGCCAGCAGCTTAGAGGGGACTAGCGGGAGGGGGAAGTACTTC
CASSLEGTSGRGKYF
>13|NA|NA|TRBJ2-2|TRBV15
TGTGCCACCAGCAGAGATCGAGCCGGGGAGCTGTTTTTT
CATSRDRAGELFF
>14|NA|NA|TRBJ2-7|TRBV5-1
TGCGCCAGCAGCAATACCTTAACAGACTACGAGCAGTACTTC
CASSNTLTDYEQYF
>15|few|TRBD2|TRBJ2-1|TRBV23-1
TGCGCCAGCAGTCAAGCGGGAGATAGTTTGAATGAGCAGTTCTTC
CASSQAGDSLNEQFF
>14|few|NA|TRBJ2-7|TRBV7-9
TGTGCCAGCAGCTTCGGGCAGGGTCCTTTCGAGCAGTACTTC
CASSFGQGPFEQYF
>13|few|NA|TRBJ2-1|TRBV28
TGTGCCAGCCGCCGTCCTAGTTCCAATGAGCAGTTCTTC
CASRRPSSNEQFF
>16|few|NA|TRBJ2-5|TRBV28
TGTGCCAGCAGTTTTGATGGGTTTCAGGGGGGCTCGACCCAGTACTTC
CASSFDGFQGGSTQYF
>14|NA|TRBD1|TRBJ2-3|TRBV6-1
TGTGCCAGCAGCCGGGGACAGAACACAGATACGCAGTATTTT
CASSRGQNTDTQYF
>15|NA|TRBD2|TRBJ2-7|TRBV7-9
TGTGCCAGCAGCTTAGAGGGCGGGAGTAGCTACGAGCAGTACTTC
CASSLEGGSSYEQYF
>14|few|TRBD2|TRBJ2-7|TRBV18
TGTGCCAGCTCACCCGGACTAGTTATTTACGAGCAGTACTTC
CASSPGLVIYEQYF
>15|NA|NA|TRBJ1-1|TRBV18
TGTGCCAGCTCACCAAATCCTCAGACACGAGACGACGCTTTCTTT
CASSPNPQTRDDAFF
>15|few|NA|TRBJ2-1|TRBV28
TGTGCCAGCAGTCAAGACGGGACTGGTCTTCGGAGGCAGTTCTTC
CASSQDGTGLRRQFF
>18|few|NA|TRBJ2-1|TRBV5-1
TGCGCCAGCAGGGGTATATTGGGGCGAGAGATTTTAAAGAATGAGCAGTTCTTC
CASRGILGREILKNEQFF
>15|few|NA|TRBJ2-3|TRBV9
TGTGCCAGCAGCGTAGAGGGGACTAGCACAGATACGCAGTATTTT
CASSVEGTSTDTQYF
>15|few|TRBD2|TRBJ2-1|TRBV2
TGTGCCAGCAGTGCGACTAGCGGGTCTTACAATGAGCAGTTCTTC
CASSATSGSYNEQFF
>15|NA|NA|TRBJ2-3|TRBV12-5
TGTGCTAGTGGAACAGGGACGTTTAGCACAGATACGCAGTATTTT
CASGTGTFSTDTQYF
>12|NA|NA|TRBJ2-5|TRBV5-1
TGCGCCAGCAGCTTCGGGCAAGAGACCCAGTACTTC
CASSFGQETQYF
>15|NA|TRBD2|TRBJ2-1|TRBV5-4
TGTGCCAGCAGTCACAGCGGGAGCGCCTACAATGAGCAGTTCTTC
CASSHSGSAYNEQFF